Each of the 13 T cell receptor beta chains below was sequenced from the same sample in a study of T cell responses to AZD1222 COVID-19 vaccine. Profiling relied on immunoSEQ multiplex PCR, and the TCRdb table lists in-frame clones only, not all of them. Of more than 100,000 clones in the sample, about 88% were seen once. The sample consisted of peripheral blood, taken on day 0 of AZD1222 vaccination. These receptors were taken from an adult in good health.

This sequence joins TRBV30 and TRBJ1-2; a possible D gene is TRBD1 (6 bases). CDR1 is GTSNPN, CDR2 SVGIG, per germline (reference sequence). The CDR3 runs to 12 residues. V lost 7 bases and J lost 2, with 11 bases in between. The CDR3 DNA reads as TGTGCCTTGGGGACATCCAACTATGGCTACACCTTC. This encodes CALGTSNYGYTF.

The CDR3 region has the DNA TGTGCCAGCAGTTACGGGCCAGGGGGTTCCTACGAGCAGTACTTC. This gives the protein CASSYGPGGSYEQYF. The chain employs TRBV6-5 and TRBJ2-7; 7 bases are a match to TRBD1. Germline CDR1 reads MNHEY; CDR2 reads SVGAGI. With V trimmed by 2 bases and J by 1 base, 5 bases remained unmatched. The CDR3 totals 15 residues.

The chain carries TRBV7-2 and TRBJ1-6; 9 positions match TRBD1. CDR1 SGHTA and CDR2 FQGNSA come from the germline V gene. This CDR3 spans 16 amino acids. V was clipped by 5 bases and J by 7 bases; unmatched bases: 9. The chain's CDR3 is CASSVTGGTMNSPLHF. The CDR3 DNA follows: TGTGCCAGCAGCGTAACAGGGGGCACAATGAATTCACCCCTCCACTTT.

CDR3 DNA: TGTGCCAGCAGTTCGCCGGGACAGGGAGGCTATGGCTACACCTTC. Translated: CASSSPGQGGYGYTF. The rearrangement uses TRBV27 and TRBJ1-2, with TRBD1 identical over 9 bases. Per germline, CDR1 MNHEY and CDR2 SMNVEV (reference sequence). J gave up 4 bases and V 4 bases, and 7 bases lay outside the gene matches. The CDR3 covers 15 residues.

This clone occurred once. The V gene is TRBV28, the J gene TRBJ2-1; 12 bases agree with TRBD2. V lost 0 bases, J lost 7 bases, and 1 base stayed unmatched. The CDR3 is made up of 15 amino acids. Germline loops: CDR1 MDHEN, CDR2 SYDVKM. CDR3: CASSLWTSGSNEQFF. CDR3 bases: TGTGCCAGCAGTTTATGGACTAGCGGGAGTAATGAGCAGTTCTTC. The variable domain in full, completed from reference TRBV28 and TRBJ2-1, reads DVKVTQSSRYLVKRTGEKVFLECVQDMDHENMFWYRQDPGLGLRLIYFSYDVKMKEKGDIPEGYSVSREKKERFSLILESASTNQTSMYLCASSLWTSGSNEQFFGPGTRLTVL.

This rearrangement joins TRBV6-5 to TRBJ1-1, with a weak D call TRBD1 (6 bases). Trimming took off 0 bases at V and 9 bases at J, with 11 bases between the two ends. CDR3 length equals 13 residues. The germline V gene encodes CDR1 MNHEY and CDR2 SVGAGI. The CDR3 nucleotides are TGTGCCAGCAGTTACTCGGGGACAACCAAAGCTTTCTTT. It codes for CASSYSGTTKAFF.

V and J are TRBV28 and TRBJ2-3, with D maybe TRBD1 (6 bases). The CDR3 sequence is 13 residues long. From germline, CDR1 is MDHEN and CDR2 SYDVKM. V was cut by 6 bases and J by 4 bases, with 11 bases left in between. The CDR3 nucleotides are TGTGCCAGCAGCCAACAGGGCCCAGATACGCAGTATTTT. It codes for CASSQQGPDTQYF.

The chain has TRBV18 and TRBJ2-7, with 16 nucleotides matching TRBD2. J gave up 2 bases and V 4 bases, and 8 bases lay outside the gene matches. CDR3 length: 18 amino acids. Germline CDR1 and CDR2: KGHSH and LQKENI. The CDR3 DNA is TGTGCCAGCTCACTAGGGACTAGCGGGAGGGCCGGTACCTACGAGCAGTACTTC. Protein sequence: CASSLGTSGRAGTYEQYF.

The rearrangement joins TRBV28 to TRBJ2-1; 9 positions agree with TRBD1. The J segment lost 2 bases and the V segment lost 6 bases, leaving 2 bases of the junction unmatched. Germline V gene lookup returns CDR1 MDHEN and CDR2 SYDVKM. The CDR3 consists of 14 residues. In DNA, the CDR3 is TGTGCCAGCAGCGGGACAGGGACCTACAATGAGCAGTTCTTC. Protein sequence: CASSGTGTYNEQFF.

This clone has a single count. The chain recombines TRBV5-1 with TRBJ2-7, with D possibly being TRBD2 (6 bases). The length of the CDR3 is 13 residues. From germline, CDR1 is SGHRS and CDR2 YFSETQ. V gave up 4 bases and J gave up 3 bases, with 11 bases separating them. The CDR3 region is CASSGGTYYEQYF. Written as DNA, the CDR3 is TGCGCCAGCAGCGGCGGGACTTACTACGAGCAGTACTTC.

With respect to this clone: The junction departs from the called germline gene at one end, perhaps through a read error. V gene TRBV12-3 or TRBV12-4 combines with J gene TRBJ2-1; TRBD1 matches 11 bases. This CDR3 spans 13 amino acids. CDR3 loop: CASSWGQGVFGLF. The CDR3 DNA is TGTGCCAGCAGTTGGGGACAGGGGGTCTTCGGACTCTTC.

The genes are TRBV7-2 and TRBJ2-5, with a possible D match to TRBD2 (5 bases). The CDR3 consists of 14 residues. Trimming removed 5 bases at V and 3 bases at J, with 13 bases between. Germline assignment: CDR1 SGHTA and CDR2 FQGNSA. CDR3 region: CASSPGIWEETQYF. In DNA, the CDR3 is TGTGCCAGCAGCCCCGGGATTTGGGAAGAGACCCAGTACTTC.

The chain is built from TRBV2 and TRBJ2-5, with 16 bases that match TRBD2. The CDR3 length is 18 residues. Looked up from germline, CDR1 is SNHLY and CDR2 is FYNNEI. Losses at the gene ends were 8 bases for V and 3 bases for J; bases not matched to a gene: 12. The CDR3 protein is CASRLGTSGGGGEETQYF. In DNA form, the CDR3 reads TGTGCCAGCCGCTTGGGGACTAGCGGGGGGGGTGGCGAAGAGACCCAGTACTTC.